Listed here is a single T cell receptor (beta chain). MiXCR was run by TCRdb on the reads, yielding one entry per CDR3 protein. The sample includes around 50,000 distinct CDR3 sequences, about 7.9% of them seen just once. The data were taken from a study of patients with pleural tuberculosis. CDR3 length: 15 amino acids. With 4 bases clipped from V and 0 bases from J, the junction kept 3 bases outside the gene matches. Germline CDR1 is SQVTM and CDR2 is ANQGSEA. The chain uses TRBV29-1 and TRBJ2-3; 11 positions match TRBD2. This receptor was obtained from a human donor with pleural tuberculosis. Here the CDR3 DNA reads TGCAGCGTTGGACTAGCGGGAACTAGCACAGATACGCAGTATTTT. Amino acid sequence: CSVGLAGTSTDTQYF.